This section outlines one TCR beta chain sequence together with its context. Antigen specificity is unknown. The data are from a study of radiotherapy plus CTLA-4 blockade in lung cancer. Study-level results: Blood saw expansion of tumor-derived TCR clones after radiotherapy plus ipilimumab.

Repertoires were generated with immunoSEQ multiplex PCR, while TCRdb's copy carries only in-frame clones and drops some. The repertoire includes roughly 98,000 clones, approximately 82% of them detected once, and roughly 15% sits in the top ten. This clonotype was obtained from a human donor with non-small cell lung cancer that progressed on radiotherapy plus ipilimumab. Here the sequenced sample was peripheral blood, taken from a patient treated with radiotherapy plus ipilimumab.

The CDR3 coding sequence is TGTGCCAGCAGTGAACCCCCGTCTGAGCAGTACTTC. Encoded protein: CASSEPPSEQYF. The chain employs TRBV2 and TRBJ2-7; D gene uncertain. Per germline, CDR1 SNHLY and CDR2 FYNNEI. This CDR3 has 12 residues. The V gene lost 2 bases and the J gene lost 7 bases, with 9 bases spanning the gap.